These 14 T cell receptor beta chains came from one sample sequenced in a study of Graves' ophthalmopathy and Graves' hyperthyroidism. Amplified TCR beta CDR3 regions were obtained using RNA transcripts as template. After a first-round RT-PCR with HTBI primers, a second-round multiplex PCR was run. TCRdb itself ran the multiplex PCR reads through MiXCR, one entry per CDR3 protein. In the table there are over 45,000 distinct CDR3 sequences, over 45% of which are singletons. The sequencing sample was made of peripheral blood. These receptors all stem from an adult man with Graves' ophthalmopathy.

This sequence joins TRBV28 and TRBJ1-4; 7 nucleotides agree with TRBD1. Per the germline V gene, CDR1 is MDHEN and CDR2 is SYDVKM. V lost 5 bases to trimming and J lost 8 bases; unmatched junction nucleotides: 17. The CDR3 is made up of 17 amino acids. In DNA, the CDR3 is TGTGCCAGCAGTCAGCCGGGGGAACAGGGGCTAGACGAAAAACTGTTTTTT. It encodes CASSQPGEQGLDEKLFF.

On this clonotype: With a much larger clone just one base away, this may be a read error. The chain combines TRBV7-6 with TRBJ2-5, with 9 bases fitting TRBD2. The germline V gene encodes CDR1 SGHVS and CDR2 FNYEAQ. This CDR3 has 15 amino acids. CDR3 amino acids: CAGSAPGLAGETQYF. CDR3 sequence (DNA): TGTGCCGGCAGTGCCCCGGGACTAGCCGGAGAGACCCAGTACTTC.

The V gene is TRBV7-9, the J gene TRBJ1-2; TRBD1 might be the D (5 bases). CDR1 is SEHNR, CDR2 FQNEAQ, per germline (reference sequence). The V gene lost 0 bases and the J gene lost 1 base, with 12 bases spanning the gap. The CDR3 covers 16 residues. In DNA form, the CDR3 reads TGTGCCAGCAGCTTAGCCGCTGGGGGGGATAACTATGGCTACACCTTC. It encodes CASSLAAGGDNYGYTF.

The chain carries TRBV4-2 and TRBJ1-1; D is possibly TRBD1 (5 bases). V gave up 1 base and J gave up 1 base, with 10 bases separating them. The CDR3 sequence is 15 residues long. CDR1 LGHNA and CDR2 YNFKEQ come from the germline V gene. The CDR3 spells CASSQGGGGNTEAFF. Here the CDR3 DNA reads TGTGCCAGCAGCCAAGGGGGCGGTGGGAACACTGAAGCTTTCTTT.

V is TRBV19 and J is TRBJ2-7, with a possible D match to TRBD1 (6 bases). V was clipped by 1 base and J by 3 bases, with 13 bases between them. CDR1 LNHDA and CDR2 SQIVND come from the germline V gene (reference sequence). The CDR3 covers 15 residues. CDR3 nucleotide sequence: TGTGCCAGTAGTATAGTAGGGGACACGCTCTACGAGCAGTACTTC. Residues: CASSIVGDTLYEQYF. The full variable domain, with the rest looked up from reference TRBV19 and TRBJ2-7, is DGGITQSPKYLFRKEGQNVTLSCEQNLNHDAMYWYRQDPGQGLRLIYYSQIVNDFQKGDIAEGYSVSREKKESFPLTVTSAQKNPTAFYLCASSIVGDTLYEQYFGPGTRLTVT.

Many counts were recorded for this clonotype. The rearrangement links TRBV12-3 or TRBV12-4 to TRBJ2-7, with 12 bases that match TRBD1. The length of the CDR3 is 15 residues. The junction had 9 bases not matched to a gene; V was cut back by 5 bases and J by 7 bases. The CDR3 DNA sequence: TGTGCCAGCAGTGCCAGGGACAGGGGGCGGAGGGAGCAGTACTTC. Encoded protein: CASSARDRGRREQYF.

This clonotype was detected a few times. This chain links TRBV7-9 with TRBJ2-6, with D perhaps TRBD2 (5 bases). V lost 4 bases and J lost 1, with 11 bases in between. The CDR3 totals 16 residues. Germline V gene data show CDR1 as SEHNR and CDR2 as FQNEAQ (reference sequence). The CDR3 DNA reads as TGTGCCAGCAGCTCCGTGGACTTATCTGGGGCCAACGTCCTGACTTTC. This translates into CASSSVDLSGANVLTF.

This clonotype appeared once. The junction shows a germline mismatch at one end, possibly a read error. The chain has TRBV6-6 and TRBJ1-2; D not certain. Germline lookup yields CDR1 MNHNY and CDR2 SVGAGI (reference sequence). This CDR3 is built from 14 residues. CDR3 sequence (DNA): TGTACCAGCAGCCGCGGACTGGGGAGCTATGGCTACACCTTC. Protein sequence: CTSSRGLGSYGYTF.

This clonotype was seen ten or more times. The gene calls are TRBV20-1 and TRBJ2-7, with D hard to call. The CDR3 spans 14 residues. The V gene's germline CDR1 is DFQATT and CDR2 SNEGSKA (reference sequence). V was trimmed by 3 bases and J by 5 bases, leaving 17 bases between them. The CDR3 reads CSARGIDILDEQYF. CDR3 coding DNA: TGCAGTGCTAGGGGAATAGACATCCTAGACGAGCAGTACTTC.

This chain uses TRBV20-1 with TRBJ2-5; D is possibly TRBD1 (7 bases). The V and J ends lost 5 bases and 5 bases respectively, with 18 bases between them. Germline V gene data show CDR1 as DFQATT and CDR2 as SNEGSKA (reference sequence). The CDR3 is made up of 14 amino acids. The CDR3 sequence: CSAPPGGGKETQYF. DNA for the CDR3: TGCAGTGCTCCTCCAGGAGGGGGCAAGGAGACCCAGTACTTC.

This clonotype has a count of ten or more. This chain uses TRBV11-3 with TRBJ2-3, with D possibly TRBD2 on 6 matching bases. Deletions cut 4 bases from V and 7 bases from J, with 15 bases between. The germline V gene has CDR1 SGHNT and CDR2 YENEEA. The CDR3 is 14 amino acids. The CDR3 sequence is CASSSGTPVNTQYF. DNA for the CDR3: TGTGCCAGCAGCTCAGGGACTCCCGTCAATACGCAGTATTTT.

V gene TRBV20-1 combines with J gene TRBJ2-3; no clear D gene. V was clipped by 3 bases and J by 0 bases, with 10 bases between them. Germline CDR1 DFQATT, CDR2 SNEGSKA (reference sequence). This CDR3 region has 14 residues. This CDR3 is CSARSSPSTDTQYF. CDR3 nucleotide sequence: TGCAGTGCTAGGTCCTCACCAAGCACAGATACGCAGTATTTT.

The chain carries TRBV15 and TRBJ2-5; D may match TRBD1 or TRBD2 (6 bases each). The V end lost 8 bases, the J end lost 5 bases, and 18 bases lay between the germline ends. The CDR3 length is 14 residues. The germline gives CDR1 LNHNV, CDR2 YYDKDF (reference sequence). This CDR3 reads CATSNGGRGETQYF. In nucleotides, the CDR3 is TGTGCCACCTCAAACGGGGGCAGAGGCGAGACCCAGTACTTC.

V gene TRBV2 combines with J gene TRBJ2-7; D is ambiguous. In germline, CDR1 is SNHLY, CDR2 FYNNEI. The CDR3 extends over 12 amino acids. V was shortened by 8 bases and J by 0 bases, with 8 bases between the two germline ends. The CDR3 sequence: CASDLSSYEQYF. CDR3 DNA: TGTGCCAGCGATTTGAGCTCCTACGAGCAGTACTTC.